This TCR beta chain was observed in a study of cytomegalovirus exposure and HLA in healthy donors. Findings and limits, study-wide: Many donors shared some public TCRs, even though most TCR sequences were rare. Later analysis associated a missense DCLRE1C variant with TCR beta V- and J-gene trimming. An Asian-associated ancestry cluster reportedly showed fewer N-insertions than the roughly 600-donor mean in a later analysis. Presence/absence results assume similar sequencing depth per donor, which may not hold.

Of note for this clone: Its specificity is not known.

The CDR3 runs 15 residues. Germline V gene lookup returns CDR1 SGHNT and CDR2 YYREEE (reference sequence). The trim removed 4 bases at V and 8 bases at J, leaving 12 bases unmatched. The study ran its PCR with 60 Vbeta and 13 Jbeta primers. Generated by immunoSEQ multiplex PCR, the TCRdb table keeps only in-frame clones and is missing some. The sample records about 140,000 clones, 73% being singletons. The sequencing sample was made of PBMCs. The source is a woman in her thirties or forties in good health and CMV-seronegative. This chain connects TRBV5-4 to TRBJ1-1, with 9 bases aligning to TRBD1. CDR3 nucleotides: TGTGCCAGCAGCCCCCAAGGACAGGGGCCAAGGGAAGCTTTCTTT. As protein: CASSPQGQGPREAFF.